The rows below give T cell receptor beta chains drawn from one sample of a study of CD8 T cells in Susac syndrome. One entry per CDR3 protein results from TCRdb running MiXCR on the immunoSEQ multiplex PCR reads. The data contain more than 65,000 distinct CDR3 sequences, 85% to 95% of them seen just once; the ten biggest clones take up approximately 0.25%. Sequencing input: CD8+ T cells from PBMCs. Source of these receptors: a human donor in good health. Both conserved end residues are part of each CDR3. The D gene is left open where the match is weak. Size is stated for part of the rows, as once, few or many counts, or as a class when the clone is expanded.

clone size,J gene,V gene,D gene,CDR3 protein,CDR3 DNA
NA,TRBJ1-5,TRBV6-2/TRBV6-3,NA,CASSYGFGGRNQPQHF,TGTGCCAGCAGTTACGGCTTCGGGGGGAGGAATCAGCCCCAGCATTTT
NA,TRBJ2-3,TRBV9,TRBD2,CASSTTTSGELDTQYF,TGTGCCAGCAGCACCACGACTAGCGGGGAGTTAGATACGCAGTATTTT
NA,TRBJ1-2,TRBV6-6,TRBD1,CASSYTTGDGRNGYTF,TGTGCCAGCAGTTACACCACAGGGGATGGCCGTAATGGCTATACCTTC
NA,TRBJ2-3,TRBV3-1,TRBD1,CASSQWDSITDTQYF,TGTGCCAGCAGCCAATGGGACAGCATCACAGATACGCAGTATTTT
NA,TRBJ1-1,TRBV7-9,NA,CASSLSPGPEAFF,TGTGCCAGCAGCTTATCACCAGGGCCTGAAGCTTTCTTT
NA,TRBJ2-4,TRBV20-1,NA,CSARGGETKNIQYF,TGCAGTGCCAGAGGGGGGGAAACCAAAAACATTCAGTACTTC
NA,TRBJ1-1,TRBV27,NA,CASSLLGFTEAFF,TGTGCCAGCAGTTTATTGGGTTTCACTGAAGCTTTCTTT
NA,TRBJ1-2,TRBV5-6,NA,CASSYGGGFSNYGYTF,TGTGCCAGCAGCTACGGAGGCGGATTCTCTAACTATGGCTACACCTTC
once,TRBJ2-7,TRBV19,NA,CASSHLTTHEQYF,TGTGCCAGTAGTCACCTTACGACGCACGAGCAGTACTTC
NA,TRBJ2-1,TRBV28,NA,CASSSPPLSSYNEQFF,TGTGCCAGCAGTTCTCCCCCACTTAGCTCCTACAATGAGCAGTTCTTC
NA,TRBJ2-5,TRBV19,NA,CASNPGLIQETQYF,TGTGCCAGTAACCCGGGGCTTATCCAAGAGACCCAGTACTTC
NA,TRBJ2-7,TRBV5-1,NA,CASSLENSYEQYF,TGCGCCAGCAGCTTGGAGAATTCCTACGAGCAGTACTTC
NA,TRBJ1-2,TRBV7-3,TRBD1,CASSPDRNYGYTF,TGTGCCAGCAGCCCGGACAGGAACTATGGCTACACCTTC
NA,TRBJ2-6,TRBV14,NA,CASSPLGWGANVLTF,TGTGCCAGCAGTCCCCTCGGCTGGGGGGCCAACGTCCTGACTTTC
NA,TRBJ2-1,TRBV19,NA,CASSIDDPMRVEQFF,TGTGCCAGTAGTATAGATGATCCTATGAGGGTTGAGCAGTTCTTC
NA,TRBJ1-1,TRBV3-1,NA,CASSEKMGEAFF,TGTGCCAGCAGCGAAAAGATGGGTGAAGCTTTCTTT
NA,TRBJ2-2,TRBV3-1,NA,CASQRGSNTGELFF,TGTGCCAGCCAGAGGGGCTCTAACACCGGGGAGCTGTTTTTT
NA,TRBJ2-7,TRBV14,NA,CASSQDPEIEQYF,TGTGCCAGCAGCCAAGACCCCGAGATCGAGCAGTACTTC
NA,TRBJ2-5,TRBV7-9,NA,CASNSAETQYF,TGTGCCAGTAACTCTGCGGAGACCCAGTACTTC
NA,TRBJ1-1,TRBV7-9,TRBD1,CASSAPLQGVMNTEAFF,TGTGCCAGCAGCGCCCCCCTACAGGGGGTTATGAACACTGAAGCTTTCTTT
NA,TRBJ2-1,TRBV18,NA,CASSPPSTATPNEQFF,TGTGCCAGCTCACCACCCTCGACAGCTACCCCCAATGAGCAGTTCTTC
NA,TRBJ2-3,TRBV15,NA,CATSSLVGSTDTQYF,TGTGCCACCAGCAGTCTTGTAGGGAGCACAGATACGCAGTATTTT
NA,TRBJ2-1,TRBV18,NA,CASSPPFLYNEQFF,TGTGCCAGCTCACCACCTTTTCTTTACAATGAGCAGTTCTTC
NA,TRBJ1-5,TRBV5-1,NA,CASSEGQGGNQPQHF,TGCGCCAGCAGCGAAGGGCAGGGTGGCAATCAGCCCCAGCATTTT
NA,TRBJ1-2,TRBV3-1,NA,CASRRVQGDGYTF,TGTGCCAGCAGGAGAGTCCAGGGTGACGGCTACACCTTC
once,TRBJ1-5,TRBV19,TRBD1,CASITTQGAKRNQPQHF,TGTGCCAGTATAACAACCCAGGGGGCTAAGCGCAATCAGCCCCAGCATTTT
NA,TRBJ1-1,TRBV5-1,TRBD1,CASSWRTGQNTEAFF,TGCGCCAGCAGCTGGAGGACAGGCCAGAACACTGAAGCTTTCTTT
NA,TRBJ1-1,TRBV13,NA,CASSLGYRAGTEAFF,TGTGCCAGCAGCTTAGGCTACAGGGCCGGCACTGAAGCTTTCTTT
NA,TRBJ2-3,TRBV19,TRBD2,CASRLTSGSTDTQYF,TGTGCCAGCCGGCTTACTAGCGGGAGCACAGATACGCAGTATTTT
few,TRBJ2-5,TRBV13,NA,CASSLGLGGTETQYF,TGTGCCAGCAGCTTAGGCTTGGGCGGTACAGAGACCCAGTACTTC
NA,TRBJ1-5,TRBV7-2,NA,CASSLRGYSNQPQHF,TGTGCCAGCAGCCTGCGAGGGTATAGCAATCAGCCCCAGCATTTT
NA,TRBJ1-5,TRBV27,NA,CASSARDSNQPQHF,TGTGCCAGCAGTGCCCGGGACAGCAATCAGCCCCAGCATTTT
NA,TRBJ1-1,TRBV7-9,NA,CASSPFSSGTEAFF,TGTGCCAGCAGCCCCTTTTCCTCCGGAACTGAAGCTTTCTTT